This T cell receptor (beta chain) comes out of a study of cytomegalovirus exposure and HLA in healthy donors. Overall study: Early released data comprised about 90 million unique TCRs from HLA-typed donors.

Study-wide findings and caveats: From TCR beta sequences, most subjects' HLA-A and HLA-B alleles were reportedly predicted accurately. In an earlier analysis, in some 500 donors, most V segments appeared productive either ~90% or ~30% of the time.

In the PCR, 60 Vbeta and 13 Jbeta primers were used. Per the authors' pipeline: Around 10 million of the 80 million or so unique TCR beta chains counted in a later analysis were shared. The data were produced by immunoSEQ multiplex PCR, yet TCRdb's version contains in-frame clones alone and is incomplete. That table furnishes V, J and clone size, whereas the DNA furnished D and trimming. The sample's table shows about 200,000 clones. J was trimmed by 2 bases and V by 4 bases; bases with no gene match: 5. CDR1 is ENHRY, CDR2 SYGVKD, per germline. CDR3 size: 15 residues. With respect to this clone: Its antigen remains unidentified.

Sequenced: PBMCs. The rearrangement uses TRBV10-3 and TRBJ2-7; 10 bases agree with TRBD1. The source is a girl aged 2 to 10 in good health and CMV-seropositive. The DNA for the CDR3 is TGTGCCATCAGTGGATTGGGACAGGGGACCTACGAGCAGTACTTC. Translated: CAISGLGQGTYEQYF.